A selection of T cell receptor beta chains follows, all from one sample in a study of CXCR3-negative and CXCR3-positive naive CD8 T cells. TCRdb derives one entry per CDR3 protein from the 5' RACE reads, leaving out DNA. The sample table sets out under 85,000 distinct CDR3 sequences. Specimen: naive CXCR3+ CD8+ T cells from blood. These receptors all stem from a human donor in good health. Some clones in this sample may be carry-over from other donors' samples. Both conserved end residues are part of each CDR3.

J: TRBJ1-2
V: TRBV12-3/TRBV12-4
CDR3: CASSYHVRQGNGYTF

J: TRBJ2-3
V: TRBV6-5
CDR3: CASSYTGGAGADTQYF

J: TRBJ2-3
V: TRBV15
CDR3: CATSIGLANTDTQYF

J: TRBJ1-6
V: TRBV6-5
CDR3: CASRRRAGNYNSPLHF

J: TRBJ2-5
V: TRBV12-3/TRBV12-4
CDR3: CASSHGRKETQYF

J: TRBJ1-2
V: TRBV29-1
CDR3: CSVVQGSGFGGYTF

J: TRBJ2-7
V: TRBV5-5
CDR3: CASSSGQGNTYEQYF

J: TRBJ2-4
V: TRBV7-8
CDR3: CASSLETSVRNIQYF

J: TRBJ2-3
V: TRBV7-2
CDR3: CASTLTDTQYF

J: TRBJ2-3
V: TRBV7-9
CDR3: CASSPSRGAVTDTQYF

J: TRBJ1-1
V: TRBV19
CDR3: CASSIGGKNTEAFF

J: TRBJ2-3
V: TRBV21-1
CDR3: CASSYCGEGVGDTQYF

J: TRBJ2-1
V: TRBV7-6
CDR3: CASSLEAQRGEQFF

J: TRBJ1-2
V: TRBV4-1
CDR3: CASSQGIQGNYGYTF

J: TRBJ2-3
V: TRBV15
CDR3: CATSRDFVGQDTDTQYF

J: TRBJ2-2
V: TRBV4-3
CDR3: CASSQDRLGVGERAGELFF

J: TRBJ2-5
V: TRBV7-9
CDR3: CASSTLIGVSGTQYF

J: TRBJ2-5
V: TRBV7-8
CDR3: CASSPTVPGGSQYF

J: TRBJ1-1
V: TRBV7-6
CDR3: CASSLEGPGPNTEAFF

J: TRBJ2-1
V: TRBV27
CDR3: CASSLLQGRYKYEQFF

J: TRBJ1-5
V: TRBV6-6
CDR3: CASSYWGTENQPQHF

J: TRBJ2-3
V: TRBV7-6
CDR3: CASSSRQGLEEDTQYF